The rows below give T cell receptor beta chains drawn from one sample of a study of blood T cell repertoires in COVID-19. Assay: immunoSEQ multiplex PCR; the TCRdb copy retains only in-frame clones and omits some. The sample holds about 150,000 clones, less than 90% seen once. The sample taken for sequencing was peripheral blood. Receptors were obtained from a woman in her 70s with acute or convalescent COVID-19. The CDR3 runs from the conserved cysteine through the conserved F or W. The D gene is left open where the match is weak. Size tells how often a clone was seen (once, few, many) or the class of an expanded clone, and some rows leave it out.

j_call d_call v_call clone_size cdr3_nt cdr3_aa
TRBJ1-4 TRBD1 TRBV19 few TGTGCCAGTAGTATCTCGGGACAGGGAAATGAAAAACTGTTTTTT CASSISGQGNEKLFF
TRBJ2-5 TRBD1 TRBV10-1 - TGCGCCAGCAGTCTTTCGACAGGGCAAGAGACCCAGTACTTC CASSLSTGQETQYF
TRBJ1-3 TRBD1 TRBV10-3 - TGTGCCATCAGTGACCATAGACAGGGCCCCTCTGGAAACACCATATATTTT CAISDHRQGPSGNTIYF
TRBJ2-3 TRBD1 TRBV7-2 - TGTGCCAGCGGGCGATTCGGACAGGGCACAGATACGCAGTATTTT CASGRFGQGTDTQYF
TRBJ2-1 TRBD2 TRBV5-1 - TGCGCCAGCAGCCCTCGGCCCAGCGGGGCTTACAATGAGCAGTTCTTC CASSPRPSGAYNEQFF
TRBJ1-2 TRBD1 TRBV7-9 - TGTGCCAGCAGCTCGCAGGAACAGGGGGGAACCTATGGCTACACCTTC CASSSQEQGGTYGYTF
TRBJ1-1 - TRBV7-2 once TGTGCCAGCAGCTTAGAGCAGGTCAGTACTGAAGCTTTCTTT CASSLEQVSTEAFF
TRBJ1-3 - TRBV5-1 - TGCGCCAGCAGCCCAAAGACAGGATCCTCTGGAAACACCATATATTTT CASSPKTGSSGNTIYF
TRBJ1-2 - TRBV18 - TGTGCCAGCTCACCACGGCAGGGCGATAACTATGGCTACACCTTC CASSPRQGDNYGYTF
TRBJ1-5 - TRBV6-5 few TGTGCCAGCAGTTCACAGGGCTACAATCAGCCCCAGCATTTT CASSSQGYNQPQHF
TRBJ1-1 - TRBV19 - TGTGCCAGTACCAGTAGCGCGGGGGCGAACACTGAAGCTTTCTTT CASTSSAGANTEAFF
TRBJ1-1 TRBD1 TRBV5-1 - TGCGCCAGCAGCTCGACCGGGACAGGGGGCACTGAAGCTTTCTTT CASSSTGTGGTEAFF
TRBJ1-6 TRBD1 TRBV19 - TGTGCCAGTAGTATGCTCGGACAGGCCCCATCACCCCTCCACTTT CASSMLGQAPSPLHF
TRBJ2-1 TRBD2 TRBV7-2 few TGTGCCAGCAGCCCCCCGGGACTAGCGGGGCCCCGCAATGAGCAGTTCTTC CASSPPGLAGPRNEQFF
TRBJ1-1 - TRBV5-1 - TGCGCCAGCAAGGACATGTCGGACACTGAAGCTTTCTTT CASKDMSDTEAFF
TRBJ2-2 - TRBV4-3 - TGCGCCAGCAGCCTAGACTCGAACACCGGGGAGCTGTTTTTT CASSLDSNTGELFF
TRBJ2-1 TRBD2 TRBV19 once TGTGCCAGTAGTATCAGTACTAGCGCGATTGAGCAGTTCTTC CASSISTSAIEQFF
TRBJ1-1 TRBD1 TRBV20-1 - TGCAGTGCTAGTCCCGGAAGGGGGCGTGAAGCTTTCTTT CSASPGRGREAFF
TRBJ1-1 - TRBV2 - TGTGCCAGCAGTGCACAGGCGAACACTGAAGCTTTCTTT CASSAQANTEAFF
TRBJ1-4 - TRBV19 - TGTGCCAGTACGCCAGGCGGGCTCGGGGGTGAAAAACTGTTTTTT CASTPGGLGGEKLFF
TRBJ2-3 TRBD2 TRBV11-2 - TGTGCCAGCAGCTCAGGACTAGCGTTTAAGTATTTT CASSSGLAFKYF
TRBJ1-2 - TRBV6-5 - TGTGCCAGCAGGAAAGACAGTAACTATGGCTACACCTTC CASRKDSNYGYTF
TRBJ2-1 - TRBV15 - TGTGCCACCAGCAGAGATGGACAGAGGATTAACAATGAGCAGTTCTTC CATSRDGQRINNEQFF
TRBJ1-5 - TRBV29-1 - TGCAGCGTAGGAGGGACCGGGAATCAGCCCCAGCATTTT CSVGGTGNQPQHF
TRBJ2-7 TRBD2 TRBV28 once TGTGCCAGCACCCCCGGGGGGGGTCCAGGGGCATACGAGCAGTACTTC CASTPGGGPGAYEQYF
TRBJ1-1 TRBD1 TRBV5-5 - TGTGCCAGCAGCTTGTTCCCGCCTTGGGACAGACTTTTCCAGGGGGCTTTCTTT CASSLFPPWDRLFQGAFF
TRBJ2-5 TRBD1 TRBV3-1/TRBV3-2 - TGTGCCAGCTCGGGACAGGGTGAGACCCAGTACTTC CASSGQGETQYF
TRBJ1-6 - TRBV19 - TGTGCCAGTAGTGTATCGGCAACTCAGGGGTCACCCCTCCACTTT CASSVSATQGSPLHF
TRBJ2-1 TRBD2 TRBV4-1 - TGCGCCAGCAGCCAAGTACTAGCGGGGGGTTACAATGAGCAGTTCTTC CASSQVLAGGYNEQFF
TRBJ2-5 TRBD1 TRBV28 - TGTGCCAGCCGCGATGGACAGGGAAGGAGAGAGACCCAGTACTTC CASRDGQGRRETQYF
TRBJ2-7 - TRBV6-1 - TGTGCCAGCAGTGAACTACCGATCTACGAGCAGTACTTC CASSELPIYEQYF
TRBJ1-5 - TRBV5-8 - TGTGCCAGCAGCTTGGCTTGGGTCTTTAGGAGTCAGCCCCAGCATTTT CASSLAWVFRSQPQHF
TRBJ1-4 - TRBV2 few TGTGCCAGCACAAAATCATGGCTACAGGGACACTTAACTAATGAAAAACTGTTTTTT CASTKSWLQGHLTNEKLFF
TRBJ2-7 - TRBV6-2/TRBV6-3 - TGTGCCAGCAGTTACTTCGGTGGGGGCGAGTACGAGCAGTACTTC CASSYFGGGEYEQYF
TRBJ1-1 - TRBV7-6 - TGTGCCAGCAGCGATCAACGGCAGGGGCGAGGGGAAGCTTTCTTT CASSDQRQGRGEAFF
TRBJ1-4 - TRBV7-6 - TGTGCCAGCAGTTATTTTGGGGGGTCTCGGGGTGAAAAACTGTTTTTT CASSYFGGSRGEKLFF
TRBJ2-7 - TRBV6-6 few TGTGCCAGCAGTTTAGCCGCCTACGAGCAGTACTTC CASSLAAYEQYF
TRBJ2-5 - TRBV6-2/TRBV6-3 - TGTGCCAGCAGTACGTTTGGGACAAAGAAAGAGACCCAGTACTTC CASSTFGTKKETQYF
TRBJ1-2 - TRBV23-1 - TGCGCCAGCAGTCAATGTGGGCAGGGCAACTATGGCTACACCTTC CASSQCGQGNYGYTF
TRBJ1-2 TRBD1 TRBV6-5 - TGTGCCAGCAGTCCCCCGACAGGGGATGGCTACACCTTC CASSPPTGDGYTF
TRBJ1-2 - TRBV30 - TGTGCCTGGCGGACAGCATATGGCTACACCTTC CAWRTAYGYTF
TRBJ1-1 - TRBV30 - TGTGCCTGGACCCTAGGCTATCGAGCTTTCTTT CAWTLGYRAFF
TRBJ1-6 - TRBV5-5 - TGTGCCAGCAGCTCCGATACCGGGAACAATTCACCCCTCCACTTT CASSSDTGNNSPLHF
TRBJ2-7 TRBD2 TRBV29-1 once TGCAGCGTCGCTTCGACGCGGGGGGCGGGAGAGCAGTACTTC CSVASTRGAGEQYF
TRBJ1-1 TRBD1 TRBV10-3 - TGTGCCATCAGTGCGGGACAGGGAGGAAGAACTGAAGCTTTCTTT CAISAGQGGRTEAFF
TRBJ2-5 - TRBV7-2 - TGTGCCAGCAGCTTAGCGGGGGGGCCGGGAGAGACCCAGTACTTC CASSLAGGPGETQYF
TRBJ2-7 TRBD2 TRBV6-5 - TGTGCCAGCAGGGGAGGCGGGGGGCCCTACGAGCAGTACTTC CASRGGGGPYEQYF
TRBJ2-7 - TRBV10-2 - TGCGCCAGCAGTGAGTCCTACAGGACCTACGAGCAGTACTTC CASSESYRTYEQYF
TRBJ2-2 TRBD2 TRBV19 - TGTGCCAGTAGTATCGGACTAGCGGATTACACCGGGGAGCTGTTTTTT CASSIGLADYTGELFF
TRBJ1-1 - TRBV3-1/TRBV3-2 - TGTGCCAGCAGCCAAGATACGGGGAATGAAGCTTTCTTT CASSQDTGNEAFF
TRBJ1-5 TRBD1 TRBV28 - TGTGCCAGCACTCCATCAGGGGGCGAGGTTCAGCCCCAGCATTTT CASTPSGGEVQPQHF
TRBJ2-2 - TRBV12-3/TRBV12-4 few TGTGCCAGCAGCCGGGGAGACACCGGGGAGCTGTTTTTT CASSRGDTGELFF
TRBJ2-7 TRBD2 TRBV10-3 few TGTGCCATCAAGCGGGGAGACTCCTACGAGCAGTACTTC CAIKRGDSYEQYF
TRBJ2-1 TRBD2 TRBV4-2 - TGTGCCAGCAGACACTCACTAGCGGGGTACTACAATGAGCAGTTCTTC CASRHSLAGYYNEQFF